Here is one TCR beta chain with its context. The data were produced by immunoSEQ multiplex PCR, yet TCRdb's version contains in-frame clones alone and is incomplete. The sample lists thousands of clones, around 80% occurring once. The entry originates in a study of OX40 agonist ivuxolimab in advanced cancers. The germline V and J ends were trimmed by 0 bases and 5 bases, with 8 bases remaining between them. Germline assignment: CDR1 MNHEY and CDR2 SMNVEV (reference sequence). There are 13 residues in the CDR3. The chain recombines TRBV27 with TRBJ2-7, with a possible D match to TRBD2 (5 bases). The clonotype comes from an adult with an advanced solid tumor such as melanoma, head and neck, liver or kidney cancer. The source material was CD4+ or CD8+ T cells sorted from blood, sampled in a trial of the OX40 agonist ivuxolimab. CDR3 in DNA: TGTGCCAGCAGTTTATCGTACGGGAACGAGCAGTACTTC. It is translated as CASSLSYGNEQYF.